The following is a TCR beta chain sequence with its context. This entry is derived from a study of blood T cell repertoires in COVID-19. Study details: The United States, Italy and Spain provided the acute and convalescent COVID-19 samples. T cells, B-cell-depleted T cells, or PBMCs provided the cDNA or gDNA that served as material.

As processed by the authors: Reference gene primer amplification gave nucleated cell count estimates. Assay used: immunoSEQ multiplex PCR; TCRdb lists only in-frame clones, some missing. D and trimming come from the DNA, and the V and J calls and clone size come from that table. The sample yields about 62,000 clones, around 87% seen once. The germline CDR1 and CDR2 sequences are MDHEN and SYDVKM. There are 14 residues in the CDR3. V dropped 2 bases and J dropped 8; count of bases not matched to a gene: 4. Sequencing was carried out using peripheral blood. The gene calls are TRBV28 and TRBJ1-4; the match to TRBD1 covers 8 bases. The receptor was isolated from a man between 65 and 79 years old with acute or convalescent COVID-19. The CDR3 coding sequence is TGTGCCAGCAGTTTACACAGGGGGTTAGAAAAACTGTTTTTT. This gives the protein CASSLHRGLEKLFF.